These 22 T cell receptor beta chains share one sample of origin, sequenced in a study of molecular identifiers for immune sequencing clone quantification. TCRdb re-analysed the PCR reads in MiXCR, keeping a single row per CDR3 protein. This sample has 100,000 or so distinct CDR3 sequences, with around a third found just once. The sample was naive CD8+ T cells from blood, with Jurkat cell RNA spiked in. Described subset: FACS-sorted CD8+CD4-CCR7+CD45RA+ naive T cells. These receptors originate from a human donor in good health. Some libraries in this study had Jurkat cell RNA spiked in.

Note on this clonotype: At one of its ends the junction is not consistent with the germline gene, which may arise from a read error. This rearrangement joins TRBV7-3 to TRBJ1-1, with 8 bases fitting TRBD1. This CDR3 region has 15 residues. The germline V gene encodes CDR1 SGHTA and CDR2 FQGTGA. This CDR3 is CASSSTGTGVTEAIF. DNA of the CDR3: TGTGCCAGCAGCTCAACCGGGACAGGCGTCACTGAAGCTATCTTT.

This clonotype was recorded many times. The chain couples TRBV19 to TRBJ1-1; D unresolved. V was pared by 8 bases and J by 4 bases, with 11 bases between. The CDR3 extends over 12 amino acids. Per the germline V gene, CDR1 is LNHDA and CDR2 is SQIVND (reference sequence). The CDR3 protein is CASSPLTTEAFF. Here the CDR3 DNA reads TGTGCCAGTTCCCCACTTACCACTGAAGCTTTCTTT. The whole variable domain, remainder taken from reference TRBV19 and TRBJ1-1, is DGGITQSPKYLFRKEGQNVTLSCEQNLNHDAMYWYRQDPGQGLRLIYYSQIVNDFQKGDIAEGYSVSREKKESFPLTVTSAQKNPTAFYLCASSPLTTEAFFGQGTRLTVV.

A note on this clonotype: A much more abundant neighbour one base away suggests this may be a read error. This chain connects TRBV4-1 to TRBJ2-3, with a possible D match to TRBD2 (5 bases). Germline assignment: CDR1 MGHRA and CDR2 YSYEKL. The CDR3 is made up of 17 amino acids. The CDR3: CASSQVGRGGYTATQYF. DNA for the CDR3: TGCGCCAGCAGCCAAGTTGGCCGCGGCGGGTACACAGCTACGCAGTATTTT.

The J gene is TRBJ1-5, the V gene TRBV6-8, with D uncertain. Germline V gene sequence: CDR1 MNHGY, CDR2 SAAAGT. Trimming stripped 6 bases from V and 2 bases from J, with 17 bases between. This CDR3 comprises 16 residues. The CDR3 DNA is TGTGCCAGCAGCCCCCCGGAAGGTTTTGGCAATCAGCCCCAGCATTTT. This codes for CASSPPEGFGNQPQHF.

As for this clonotype: A much more abundant neighbour one base away suggests this may be a read error. The chain couples TRBV10-3 to TRBJ2-7; D is possibly TRBD1 (7 bases). From germline, CDR1 is ENHRY and CDR2 SYGVKD. The V and J ends lost 4 bases and 6 bases respectively, with 13 bases between them. This CDR3 has 13 residues. The CDR3 DNA sequence: TGTGCCATCAGTGCCCAGGGGGGATTCGAGCAGTACTTC. Translation gives CAISAQGGFEQYF.

A few counts support this clonotype. This chain uses TRBV7-6 with TRBJ2-1, with unresolved D. In germline, CDR1 is SGHVS, CDR2 FNYEAQ. Trimming cost V 0 bases and J 0 bases, with 9 bases left between them. The CDR3 runs to 16 residues. CDR3 region: CASSLAPSFSYNEQFF. The CDR3 bases are TGTGCCAGCAGCTTAGCGCCCTCCTTCTCCTACAATGAGCAGTTCTTC. Full variable domain (remainder filled in from reference TRBV7-6 and TRBJ2-1): GAGVSQSPRYKVTKRGQDVALRCDPISGHVSLYWYRQALGQGPEFLTYFNYEAQQDKSGLPNDRFSAERPEGSISTLTIQRTEQRDSAMYRCASSLAPSFSYNEQFFGPGTRLTVL.

With respect to this clonotype: This clone may be a read error of a much larger clone one base away. The chain employs TRBV6-1 and TRBJ2-3; TRBD2 matches 9 bases. The CDR3 length is 17 residues. The germline gives CDR1 MNHNS, CDR2 SASEGT. The DNA for the CDR3 is TGTGACAGCAGTGAAGCGAGGGTAGCGGGAGTTGGAGATACGCAGTATTTT. Its translation: CDSSEARVAGVGDTQYF.

This clonotype was picked up many times. V usage is TRBV20-1 and J usage is TRBJ1-2; the D is unclear. Trimming pared 4 bases from V and 5 bases from J, leaving 8 bases between. Germline V gene data show CDR1 as DFQATT and CDR2 as SNEGSKA (reference sequence). The CDR3 runs to 11 residues. Here the CDR3 reads CSAMSLYGYTF. CDR3 nucleotide sequence: TGCAGTGCTATGTCTCTATATGGCTACACCTTC.

With regard to this clonotype: This is likely a read error, given that the CDR3 carries no conserved phenylalanine or tryptophan at its end. The chain recombines TRBV20-1 with TRBJ1-5, with unresolved D. Germline CDR1 reads DFQATT; CDR2 reads SNEGSKA (reference sequence). CDR3 length: 14 residues. V was trimmed by 7 bases and J by 3 bases, leaving 16 bases between them. Here the CDR3 reads CSVPGNGDNQPQHI. The CDR3 DNA is TGCAGTGTTCCGGGCAACGGGGACAATCAGCCCCAGCATATT.

The CDR3 sequence is CASSQVLAGGEQYF. CDR3 DNA: TGCGCCAGCAGCCAAGTGCTAGCGGGAGGTGAGCAGTACTTC. The rearrangement links TRBV4-1 to TRBJ2-7, with TRBD2 matching 11 bases. This CDR3 comprises 14 residues. Trimming removed 1 base from V and 7 bases from J; junction bases left unmatched: 3. Looked up from germline, CDR1 is MGHRA and CDR2 is YSYEKL.

The sample holds a few counts of this clonotype. The rearrangement joins TRBV12-3 or TRBV12-4 to TRBJ2-3; no definite D call. V shed 3 bases and J shed 3 bases, with 10 bases lying between them. The CDR3 has 14 amino acids. The CDR3 loop is CASSLGRPTDTQYF. DNA for the CDR3: TGTGCCAGCAGTTTGGGCAGGCCGACAGATACGCAGTATTTT.

Concerning this clonotype: Given a much more abundant clone one base away, this may be a read error. The chain is built from TRBV4-1 and TRBJ2-5; 7 positions match TRBD1. Trimming cost V 4 bases and J 3 bases; bases outside gene matches: 5. This CDR3 has 14 amino acids. From germline, CDR1 is MGHRA and CDR2 YSYEKL. The CDR3, as DNA: TGCGCCAGCAGCCTCGACAGGGTAGAAGAGACCCAGTACTTC. It is translated as CASSLDRVEETQYF.

The sample holds many counts of this clonotype. The chain links TRBV28 to TRBJ2-5; 12 bases are a match to TRBD2. CDR1 is MDHEN, CDR2 SYDVKM, per germline. The CDR3 covers 16 residues. V was clipped by 6 bases and J by 2 bases; unmatched bases: 7. The DNA for the CDR3 is TGTGCCAGCAGCCCGCGACTAGCGGGAGCTCAAGAGACCCAGTACTTC. This sequence encodes CASSPRLAGAQETQYF. Complete variable domain (other parts from reference TRBV28 and TRBJ2-5): DVKVTQSSRYLVKRTGEKVFLECVQDMDHENMFWYRQDPGLGLRLIYFSYDVKMKEKGDIPEGYSVSREKKERFSLILESASTNQTSMYLCASSPRLAGAQETQYFGPGTRLLVL.

This clonotype was found once. The J gene is TRBJ2-6, the V gene TRBV4-3; D is unclear. The CDR3 has 16 amino acids. Germline CDR1 and CDR2: LGHNA and YSLEER. Trimming cost V 1 base and J 3 bases, with 10 bases left between them. CDR3 loop: CASSQAWGSGANVLTF. The CDR3 DNA sequence: TGCGCCAGCAGCCAAGCTTGGGGAAGTGGGGCCAACGTCCTGACTTTC.

Comments on this clonotype: A much bigger clone sits one base away, suggesting this may be a read error. The genes are TRBV28 and TRBJ2-2; the D gene is possibly TRBD2 (5 bases). V lost 2 bases and J lost 4, with 11 bases in between. In germline, CDR1 is MDHEN, CDR2 SYDVKM. The CDR3 is made up of 15 amino acids. In nucleotides, the CDR3 is TGTGCCAGCAGTTTAGGAAAAGGGAGCACCGGGGAGCTGTTTTTT. Translating gives CASSLGKGSTGELFF.

There are many counts of this clonotype. J is TRBJ2-3 and V is TRBV5-1; D may correspond to TRBD1 or TRBD2 (5 bases each). CDR3 length: 14 amino acids. Germline assignment: CDR1 SGHRS and CDR2 YFSETQ. V was shortened by 0 bases and J by 0 bases, with 5 bases between the two germline ends. CDR3 loop: CASSLGDSTDTQYF. CDR3 nucleotide sequence: TGCGCCAGCAGCTTGGGGGACAGCACAGATACGCAGTATTTT.

Comments on this clonotype: The junction and the germline gene differ at one end; a read error may be behind it. V gene TRBV12-3 or TRBV12-4 combines with J gene TRBJ1-1; tentative D call: TRBD1 (6 bases). The CDR3 loop spans 12 amino acids. The CDR3 nucleotides read TGTGCCAGCTTGGGGGCAACCATTGAAGCTATCTTT. Translating it yields CASLGATIEAIF.

Worth noting for this clonotype: Just one base apart from a much larger clone, this may be a read error. As the CDR3 is not closed by the conserved phenylalanine or tryptophan, this likely results from a read error. The limits of the CDR3 on the DNA are not certain, so only TCRdb's listed CDR3 is given. This sequence joins TRBV7-2 and TRBJ2-3. Germline assignment: CDR1 SGHTA and CDR2 FQGNSA. With termini counted, the CDR3 has 8 amino acids. The CDR3 sequence is CASSLSAI.

This clonotype was observed a handful of times. The chain joins TRBV19 to TRBJ2-2, with D possibly being TRBD1 (6 bases). The V gene lost 7 bases and the J gene lost 7 bases, with 16 bases spanning the gap. Per germline, CDR1 LNHDA and CDR2 SQIVND (reference sequence). CDR3 length equals 14 residues. The CDR3 loop is CASTQGRLVGELFF. The DNA of the CDR3 is TGTGCCAGTACCCAGGGGCGTTTAGTCGGGGAGCTGTTTTTT. The full variable domain, with the rest looked up from reference TRBV19 and TRBJ2-2, is DGGITQSPKYLFRKEGQNVTLSCEQNLNHDAMYWYRQDPGQGLRLIYYSQIVNDFQKGDIAEGYSVSREKKESFPLTVTSAQKNPTAFYLCASTQGRLVGELFFGEGSRLTVL.

This clonotype was seen at least ten times. The junction departs from germline at one end; a sequencing error may be responsible. J is TRBJ2-5 and V is TRBV11-2; D perhaps matches TRBD2 (5 bases). Germline V lookup: CDR1 SGHAT, CDR2 FQNNGV. The CDR3 is made up of 12 amino acids. The CDR3 protein is CASSLREETQYF. The CDR3 DNA sequence: TGCGCCAGCAGCTTAAGGGAGGAGACCCAGTACTTC.

The rearrangement joins TRBV7-6 to TRBJ1-4, with D perhaps TRBD1 (6 bases). CDR1 and CDR2 (germline): SGHVS, FNYEAQ. The CDR3 is made up of 14 amino acids. The ends were cut back, 7 bases at V and 3 bases at J, with 12 bases in the middle. The CDR3 region is CASKGGLANEKLFF. The CDR3 coding sequence is TGTGCCAGCAAGGGGGGCCTTGCTAATGAAAAACTGTTTTTT.

The CDR3 protein is CASFRGGFGLAGVLNEQFF. The CDR3 nucleotides read TGTGCCAGCTTCCGAGGGGGGTTTGGGCTAGCGGGAGTTTTAAATGAGCAGTTCTTC. The J gene is TRBJ2-1, the V gene TRBV2; 10 positions agree with TRBD2. The V and J ends lost 8 bases and 7 bases, in that order; junction bases with no gene match: 23. The CDR3 spans 19 residues. Germline V gives CDR1 SNHLY, CDR2 FYNNEI. The full variable domain, completed using reference TRBV2 and TRBJ2-1, is EPEVTQTPSHQVTQMGQEVILRCVPISNHLYFYWYRQILGQKVEFLVSFYNNEISEKSEIFDDQFSVERPDGSNFTLKIRSTKLEDSAMYFCASFRGGFGLAGVLNEQFFGPGTRLTVL.